The 23 T cell receptor beta chains given below trace back to one sample, sequenced in a study of cytomegalovirus exposure and HLA in healthy donors. The PCR employed 60 Vbeta primers together with 13 Jbeta primers. Clones were read by immunoSEQ multiplex PCR, and TCRdb kept only the in-frame ones, dropping some. In the table there are fewer than 130,000 clones, 76% of which are singletons. What was sequenced was PBMCs. All receptors derive from a young man in good health and CMV-seropositive.

This chain joins TRBV7-2 and TRBJ2-4, with a possible D match to TRBD2 (6 bases). V was pared by 4 bases and J by 7 bases, with 11 bases between. Germline V gene sequence: CDR1 SGHTA, CDR2 FQGNSA. The CDR3 spans 13 residues. In DNA form, the CDR3 reads TGTGCCAGCAGCTCAGGGAGGCAGAACATTCAGTACTTC. Translated: CASSSGRQNIQYF.

This clone was picked up one time. The V call is TRBV28, the J call TRBJ2-7, with TRBD1 identical over 10 bases. Germline lookup yields CDR1 MDHEN and CDR2 SYDVKM. CDR3 size: 16 residues. V lost 3 bases, J lost 3 bases, and 8 bases stayed unmatched. The CDR3 coding sequence is TGTGCCAGCAGTTTCGGCACCGGGACAGGGGTCTACGAGCAGTACTTC. As protein: CASSFGTGTGVYEQYF. The entire variable domain, with the rest obtained from reference TRBV28 and TRBJ2-7, is as follows: DVKVTQSSRYLVKRTGEKVFLECVQDMDHENMFWYRQDPGLGLRLIYFSYDVKMKEKGDIPEGYSVSREKKERFSLILESASTNQTSMYLCASSFGTGTGVYEQYFGPGTRLTVT.

The chain carries TRBV7-2 and TRBJ1-1; D is unresolved. The germline gives CDR1 SGHTA, CDR2 FQGNSA. V gave up 3 bases and J gave up 3 bases, with 17 bases separating them. CDR3 length: 16 residues. The CDR3, as DNA: TGTGCCAGCAGCTTGGCGTCGGGAGTCCAATACACTGAAGCTTTCTTT. It specifies CASSLASGVQYTEAFF. Drawing the rest from reference TRBV7-2 and TRBJ1-1, the complete variable domain is GAGVSQSPSNKVTEKGKDVELRCDPISGHTALYWYRQSLGQGLEFLIYFQGNSAPDKSGLPSDRFSAERTGGSVSTLTIQRTQQEDSAVYLCASSLASGVQYTEAFFGQGTRLTVV.

This rearrangement joins TRBV4-3 to TRBJ2-1, with D maybe TRBD2 (7 bases). Germline CDR1 and CDR2: LGHNA and YSLEER. The V end was cut by 1 base, the J end by 7 bases, with 14 bases between. This CDR3 region has 15 residues. In nucleotides, the CDR3 is TGCGCCAGCAGCCAAGGGGCGGGGGCTGCAAATGAGCAGTTCTTC. Residues: CASSQGAGAANEQFF.

V and J are TRBV28 and TRBJ1-1; 7 bases agree with TRBD1. Germline V gives CDR1 MDHEN, CDR2 SYDVKM. V was pared by 5 bases and J by 2 bases, with 2 bases of the junction left unmatched. CDR3 size: 13 residues. CDR3: CASSGTVNTEAFF. The CDR3 nucleotides are TGTGCCAGCAGTGGGACAGTCAACACTGAAGCTTTCTTT.

V gene TRBV9 combines with J gene TRBJ1-2; 10 bases are a match to TRBD1. With 5 bases clipped from V and 4 bases from J, the junction kept 8 bases outside the gene matches. The CDR3 is 15 amino acids. Germline values: CDR1 SGDLS, CDR2 YYNGEE. The CDR3 region is CASRRQGALGYGYTF. The CDR3 DNA sequence: TGTGCCAGCAGGAGACAGGGGGCCCTAGGCTATGGCTACACCTTC. The full variable domain, completed using reference TRBV9 and TRBJ1-2, is DSGVTQTPKHLITATGQRVTLRCSPRSGDLSVYWYQQSLDQGLQFLIQYYNGEERAKGNILERFSAQQFPDLHSELNLSSLELGDSALYFCASRRQGALGYGYTFGSGTRLTVV.

The chain joins TRBV4-3 to TRBJ1-1; D perhaps matches TRBD1 (5 bases). Trimming took off 4 bases at V and 1 base at J, with 10 bases between the two ends. This CDR3 has 14 amino acids. CDR1 is LGHNA and CDR2 is YSLEER in the germline V gene. The CDR3 protein is CASSPGDSNTEAFF. The CDR3 nucleotides read TGCGCCAGCAGCCCGGGGGACTCGAACACTGAAGCTTTCTTT.

The V call is TRBV19, the J call TRBJ2-7, with D uncertain. Trimming left V 1 base short and J 2 bases short, with 6 bases between. The CDR3 has 13 residues. Germline V gene lookup returns CDR1 LNHDA and CDR2 SQIVND (reference sequence). The CDR3 protein is CASSIGPTYEQYF. In DNA, the CDR3 is TGTGCCAGTAGTATAGGGCCCACCTACGAGCAGTACTTC.

The chain recombines TRBV7-2 with TRBJ2-7; TRBD1 might be the D (6 bases). Germline CDR1 SGHTA, CDR2 FQGNSA. V was clipped by 5 bases and J by 3 bases, with 11 bases between them. This CDR3 has 13 residues. In DNA form, the CDR3 reads TGTGCCAGCAGCCCACTGACAGGCTACGAGCAGTACTTC. It yields the protein CASSPLTGYEQYF.

This clone was detected once. This chain links TRBV10-3 with TRBJ2-6, with TRBD1 identical over 12 bases. V was clipped by 10 bases and J by 3 bases; unmatched bases: 10. The CDR3 spans 17 residues. The germline gives CDR1 ENHRY, CDR2 SYGVKD. The CDR3 region has the DNA TGTGCCACCGTCAAAGGGACAGGGGGCTTTGGGGCCAACGTCCTGACTTTC. It yields the protein CATVKGTGGFGANVLTF.

The V call is TRBV4-2, the J call TRBJ2-1; unclear D gene. This CDR3 region has 16 residues. V shed 0 bases and J shed 8 bases, with 17 bases lying between them. CDR1 is LGHNA and CDR2 is YNFKEQ in the germline V gene. In DNA form, the CDR3 reads TGTGCCAGCAGCCAAGATCTTCAGGCTGGTTGGGATGAGCAGTTCTTC. It yields the protein CASSQDLQAGWDEQFF.

The V and J genes are TRBV28 and TRBJ1-2; D unclear. V lost 4 bases, J lost 3 bases, and 6 bases lay in between. This CDR3 comprises 12 residues. From germline, CDR1 is MDHEN and CDR2 SYDVKM. CDR3 coding DNA: TGTGCCAGCAGTTCTGACTACTATGGCTACACCTTC. This sequence encodes CASSSDYYGYTF.

The chain recombines TRBV7-8 with TRBJ2-1, with a weak D call TRBD1 (6 bases). Germline-derived CDR1 and CDR2 are SGHVS and FQNEAQ. The CDR3 loop spans 14 amino acids. The germline V and J ends were trimmed by 7 bases and 2 bases, with 12 bases remaining between them. This CDR3 is CASKPGTTYNEQFF. The CDR3 region has the DNA TGTGCCAGCAAACCCGGGACAACCTACAATGAGCAGTTCTTC.

This clone was seen a single time. The CDR3 here is CASSSRDAYEQYF. CDR3 bases: TGTGCCAGCAGCTCCAGGGATGCGTACGAGCAGTACTTC. The rearrangement joins TRBV5-6 to TRBJ2-5, with D possibly TRBD1 on 5 matching bases. The J call may be faulty, since TRBJ2-7 better matches the DNA end. The CDR3 has 13 amino acids. The germline V gene encodes CDR1 SGHDT and CDR2 YYEEEE.

This clone was seen a few times. This rearrangement joins TRBV7-3 to TRBJ1-1, with 8 bases fitting TRBD1. CDR1 is SGHTA, CDR2 FQGTGA, per germline. This CDR3 has 14 residues. Trimming at V came to 5 bases and at J to 1 base, leaving 3 bases not matched to a gene. CDR3 sequence (DNA): TGTGCCAGCAGCCAGGGGGCTGCGAACACTGAAGCTTTCTTT. Translation gives CASSQGAANTEAFF. Supplemented by reference TRBV7-3 and TRBJ1-1, the full variable domain reads GAGVSQTPSNKVTEKGKYVELRCDPISGHTALYWYRQSLGQGPEFLIYFQGTGAADDSGLPNDRFFAVRPEGSVSTLKIQRTERGDSAVYLCASSQGAANTEAFFGQGTRLTVV.

The chain joins TRBV9 to TRBJ2-5; D is possibly TRBD1 (5 bases). The DNA end is a closer match to TRBJ2-7, so the J assignment may be wrong. Germline V gives CDR1 SGDLS, CDR2 YYNGEE. The CDR3 length is 15 residues. In nucleotides, the CDR3 is TGTGCCAGCAGCGTAGGGTGGGGCCTCTCCTACGAGCAGTACTTC. Translating gives CASSVGWGLSYEQYF.

This clone was picked up a small number of times. The CDR3 reads CASSWATGELFF. The CDR3 DNA reads TGTGCCAGCAGTTGGGCCACCGGGGAGCTGTTTTTT. The chain carries TRBV5-6 and TRBJ2-2; no reliable D call. This CDR3 has 12 residues. The V gene lost 5 bases and the J gene lost 4 bases, with 6 bases spanning the gap. The germline gives CDR1 SGHDT, CDR2 YYEEEE.

The sample holds a few counts of this clone. The chain couples TRBV11-3 to TRBJ2-3; 8 bases map to TRBD2. In germline, CDR1 is SGHNT, CDR2 YENEEA. The ends lost 8 bases at V and 4 bases at J; junction bases unmatched: 2. The CDR3 covers 12 residues. The CDR3 region has the DNA TGTGCCAGCGCGGGGGGATCAGATACGCAGTATTTT. Amino acids: CASAGGSDTQYF.

This chain joins TRBV27 and TRBJ1-3; 7 bases are a match to TRBD1. The CDR3 totals 15 residues. The J segment lost 5 bases and the V segment lost 2 bases, leaving 6 bases of the junction unmatched. CDR1 and CDR2 from the germline V gene are MNHEY and SMNVEV (reference sequence). The CDR3 nucleotides read TGTGCCAGCAGTTTAGCGGCAGGGGGGAGAAACACCATATATTTT. It encodes CASSLAAGGRNTIYF.

CDR3 sequence: CASSRGSGTGDNEQFF. CDR3 bases: TGTGCCAGCAGCCGAGGATCCGGGACAGGGGACAATGAGCAGTTCTTC. The chain carries TRBV11-1 and TRBJ2-1; TRBD1 matches at 10 bases. Trimming at V came to 5 bases and at J to 5 bases, leaving 9 bases not matched to a gene. Germline lookup yields CDR1 SGHAT and CDR2 FQDESV (reference sequence). CDR3 length equals 16 residues.

The rearrangement links TRBV27 to TRBJ2-7; possible D gene TRBD2, 7 bases. The V gene's germline CDR1 is MNHEY and CDR2 SMNVEV (reference sequence). The CDR3 is made up of 15 amino acids. V lost 8 bases, J lost 0 bases, and 17 bases lay in between. The CDR3 loop reads CASRKGGGYSYEQYF. In nucleotides, the CDR3 is TGTGCCAGCCGAAAGGGAGGGGGGTACTCCTACGAGCAGTACTTC.

The genes are TRBV4-1 and TRBJ2-1; 8 nucleotides agree with TRBD1. After removal of 3 bases from V and 10 bases from J, the junction contained 17 bases not matched to a gene. Germline V gene data show CDR1 as MGHRA and CDR2 as YSYEKL. The CDR3 totals 17 residues. Here the CDR3 reads CASSHLTGTGGGWEQFF. The CDR3 DNA sequence: TGCGCCAGCAGCCACCTAACCGGGACAGGAGGGGGTTGGGAGCAGTTCTTC.

The rearrangement joins TRBV7-2 to TRBJ2-7, with D maybe TRBD1 (6 bases). Germline lookup yields CDR1 SGHTA and CDR2 FQGNSA. The CDR3 runs to 13 residues. The V gene lost 1 base and the J gene lost 5 bases, with 9 bases spanning the gap. This chain's CDR3 is CASSLGQVNEQYF. Written as DNA, the CDR3 is TGTGCCAGCAGCTTAGGACAGGTGAACGAGCAGTACTTC.